At least ten counts were recorded for the clone carrying this T cell receptor (beta chain). Its antigen is unidentified. These data belong to a study of blood T cells in healthy people across ages. Study findings and constraints: Higher diversity and more naive CD4+ cells were features of long-lived donors, compared to aged donors. The study could not conclusively compare naive and antigen-experienced cells, given its unsorted PBMCs.

Germline CDR1 is KGHSH and CDR2 is LQKENI. The CDR3 runs 16 residues. Deletions cut 3 bases from V and 6 bases from J, with 18 bases between. Per sample, a minimum of 6 million PBMCs were isolated. For the second PCR, which ran for roughly 6 to 11 cycles, a sample-barcoded 5' primer and a J-beta primer mix were used. The template-switch adaptor was a 5' adaptor with 12 random nucleotides. It tagged each cDNA molecule. TCRdb processed the 5' RACE reads anew with MiXCR; each CDR3 protein has one entry. The sample holds some 940,000 distinct CDR3 sequences, about 28% seen once. This same sample was also taken into another study, of T cells of mothers and their children.

The sample comprised blood. This TCR came from a woman in her 40s in good health. This rearrangement joins TRBV18 to TRBJ2-1; a weak D match, TRBD1 (7 bases). The CDR3 region is CASSPGIRGVGNEQFF. The CDR3 coding sequence is TGTGCCAGCTCACCGGGGATCAGGGGGGTCGGCAATGAGCAGTTCTTC.